This T cell receptor (beta chain) was captured by sequencing in a study of T cell repertoires in ileal Crohn's disease. Study-wide results and caveats: Compared with non-smokers, active smokers at surgery showed more clonal expansions.

The CDR3 contains 12 residues. CDR1 and CDR2 (germline): SGHRS, YFSETQ. V lost 7 bases to trimming and J lost 4 bases, with 9 bases between them. This clone appeared a few times. Its antigen is currently unknown. Roughly 470 nanograms of biopsy DNA per sample underwent TCRB immunosequencing. Clones were sequenced by immunoSEQ multiplex PCR, and TCRdb holds only the in-frame ones, with some missing. The profile shows some 27,000 clones, 80% of them singletons. Patients were adults with ileal or ileocolonic Crohn's disease needing resection. Sequences were obtained from ileal tissue. The TCR originated in an adult with Crohn's disease. V is TRBV5-1 and J is TRBJ1-3; D possibly corresponds to TRBD1 (5 bases). CDR3 nucleotide sequence: TGCGCCAGCCAGGGTCTCGGAAACACCATATATTTT. The encoded protein is CASQGLGNTIYF.